These T cell receptor beta chains were read from a single sample in a study of T cells in localized non-small cell lung cancer. Data came from immunoSEQ multiplex PCR; TCRdb stores just in-frame clones and leaves some out. The table lists a few thousand clones, roughly 26% of them singletons, with about 16% in the top ten. The sequencing used normal lung tissue next to the tumor, collected before any cancer treatment. Source of these receptors: a woman aged 35-75 years with stage I lung adenocarcinoma. Each CDR3 is given without its conserved first and last residue. The order of the fields is D gene, V gene, J gene, CDR3 protein. The D gene is left open where the match is weak.

>-|TRBV6-8|TRBJ2-2
AMPTTLYTGELF
>TRBD1|TRBV29-1|TRBJ1-5
SVAPGTGDQPQH
>TRBD1|TRBV11-3|TRBJ2-3
ASSLRTGFSTDTQY
>-|TRBV12-2|TRBJ2-7
ASGSSRGRFYEQY
>-|TRBV2|TRBJ1-6
ASRGRLLNSPLH
>TRBD1|TRBV6-8|TRBJ1-2
ASSRQGAGQGGYT
>-|TRBV11-3|TRBJ2-5
ASSLEPVQETQY
>TRBD1|TRBV18|TRBJ1-4
ASSLTGATTNEKLF
>-|TRBV12-2|TRBJ1-3
ATSGQGAVRGNTIY
>-|TRBV18|TRBJ1-1
ASSLVGSTNTEAF
>TRBD1|TRBV7-4|TRBJ1-1
ASSKRDSSEAF
>-|TRBV6-8|TRBJ1-2
ATRTANYGYT
>-|TRBV5-1|TRBJ1-1
ASSFTGRDTEAF
>-|TRBV15|TRBJ2-3
ATSRESTVSTDTQY
>TRBD2|TRBV6-7|TRBJ2-3
ASNLQRAGGDDTQY
>TRBD1|TRBV6-8|TRBJ1-5
ASSSDRGNWPQH
>TRBD1|TRBV28|TRBJ1-2
ASSSRRGDRIYGYT
>-|TRBV10-3|TRBJ1-3
AISEAGRNTIY
>TRBD1|TRBV5-1|TRBJ1-4
ASSPGFRDREKLF
>TRBD1|TRBV18|TRBJ1-1
ASSPNRGRTEAF
>TRBD2|TRBV9|TRBJ2-1
ASSELTSGAYNEQF
>TRBD1|TRBV2|TRBJ1-2
ASSLDRGGYT
>-|TRBV9|TRBJ1-1
ASSDRATFTEAF
>-|TRBV11-3|TRBJ2-7
ASSLESTQQSYEQY
>TRBD2|TRBV14|TRBJ2-1
ASSQEMGRGGNEQF
>-|TRBV11-3|TRBJ1-2
ASSLGQNNYGYT
>-|TRBV19|TRBJ1-2
ASQVNALNGYT
>-|TRBV6-8|TRBJ1-4
ASSEGQPREKLF
>-|TRBV28|TRBJ1-1
ASTERVGTEAF
>-|TRBV15|TRBJ2-6
ATSRDGDSGANVLT
>TRBD1|TRBV9|TRBJ1-4
ASSERGQMNEKLF
>-|TRBV10-2|TRBJ1-5
ASSDSSGGYQPQH
>TRBD1|TRBV11-3|TRBJ1-2
ASSQSGTASPYGYT
>-|TRBV6-8|TRBJ2-5
ASSSTVAETQY
>-|TRBV30|TRBJ2-3
AWSVGGGLEDTQY
>-|TRBV28|TRBJ2-7
ASESGTIYEQY
>-|TRBV6-8|TRBJ1-1
ASSYSFSGLQGPEAF
>-|TRBV28|TRBJ1-1
ASIRTARDTEAF
>-|TRBV10-2|TRBJ2-5
ASSDDNQETQY
>-|TRBV7-2|TRBJ2-5
ASSLVGGETQY
>TRBD2|TRBV9|TRBJ2-4
ASSERSGMGNIQY
>TRBD1|TRBV28|TRBJ1-2
ASSRDREFGYT
>-|TRBV6-1|TRBJ1-2
ASSEAVLRGLHVANYGYT
>-|TRBV29-1|TRBJ1-4
SGKGHWDEKLF
>TRBD1|TRBV5-1|TRBJ2-7
ASSLSLAGGYEQY
>-|TRBV6-8|TRBJ2-2
ASSIDRTNTGELF
>TRBD1|TRBV4-1|TRBJ1-5
ASSYYRGSNQPQH
>-|TRBV11-3|TRBJ2-7
ASSPVKGNSYEQY
>-|TRBV10-3|TRBJ2-3
AIMSQEATDTQY
>-|TRBV11-3|TRBJ1-6
ASRLQGGNSPLH
>TRBD2|TRBV11-3|TRBJ2-3
ASSLSLAGMNTQY
>-|TRBV29-1|TRBJ1-3
SVAVSSGNTIY
>TRBD1|TRBV11-3|TRBJ1-2
ASSGRGQEKVYGYT
>-|TRBV19|TRBJ1-5
ASSIGAEPQH
>-|TRBV11-3|TRBJ2-5
ASSFEGVSQETQY
>TRBD2|TRBV6-8|TRBJ2-7
ASSIREGGDHEQY
>TRBD1|TRBV6-8|TRBJ2-1
ASSEQDSEFWTGSKIRGNEQF
>-|TRBV6-8|TRBJ1-2
ASSAGYYGYT
>TRBD2|TRBV11-3|TRBJ2-3
ASSFLAGGRDTQY
>TRBD1|TRBV30|TRBJ1-3
AWSVVGQSSGNTIY